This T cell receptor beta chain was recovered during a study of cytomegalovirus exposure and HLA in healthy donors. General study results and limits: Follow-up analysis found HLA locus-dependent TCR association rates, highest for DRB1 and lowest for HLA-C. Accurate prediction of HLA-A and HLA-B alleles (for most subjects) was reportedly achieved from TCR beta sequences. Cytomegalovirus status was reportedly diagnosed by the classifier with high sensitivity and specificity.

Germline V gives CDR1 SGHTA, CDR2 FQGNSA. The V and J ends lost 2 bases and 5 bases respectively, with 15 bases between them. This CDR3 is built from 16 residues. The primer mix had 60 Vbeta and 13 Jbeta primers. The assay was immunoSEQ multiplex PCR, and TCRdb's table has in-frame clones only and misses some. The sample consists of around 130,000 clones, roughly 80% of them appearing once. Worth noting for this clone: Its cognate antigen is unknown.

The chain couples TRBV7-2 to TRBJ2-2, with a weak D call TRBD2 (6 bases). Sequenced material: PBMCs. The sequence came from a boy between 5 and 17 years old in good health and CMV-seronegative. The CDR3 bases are TGTGCCAGCAGCTTACGTCTCCTCGGGGGAACCGGGGAGCTGTTTTTT. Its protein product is CASSLRLLGGTGELFF.